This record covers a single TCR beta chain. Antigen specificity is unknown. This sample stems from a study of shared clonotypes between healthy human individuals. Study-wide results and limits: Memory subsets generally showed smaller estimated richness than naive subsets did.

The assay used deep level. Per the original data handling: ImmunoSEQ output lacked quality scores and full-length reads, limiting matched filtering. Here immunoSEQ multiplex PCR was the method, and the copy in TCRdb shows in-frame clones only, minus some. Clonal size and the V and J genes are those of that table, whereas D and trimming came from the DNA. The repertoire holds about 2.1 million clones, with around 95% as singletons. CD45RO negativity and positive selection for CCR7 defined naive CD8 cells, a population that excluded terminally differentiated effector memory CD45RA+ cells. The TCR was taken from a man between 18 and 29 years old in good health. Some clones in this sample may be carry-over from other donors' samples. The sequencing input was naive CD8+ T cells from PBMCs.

CDR3: CASSETAQGNTEAFF. The CDR3 nucleotides read TGTGCCAGCAGTGAGACGGCCCAGGGTAACACTGAAGCTTTCTTT. The chain uses TRBV2 and TRBJ1-1, with a possible D match to TRBD1 (5 bases). The CDR3 loop spans 15 amino acids. V was clipped by 3 bases and J by 2 bases, with 13 bases between them. CDR1 and CDR2 from the germline V gene are SNHLY and FYNNEI. The variable domain in full, completed from reference TRBV2 and TRBJ1-1, reads EPEVTQTPSHQVTQMGQEVILRCVPISNHLYFYWYRQILGQKVEFLVSFYNNEISEKSEIFDDQFSVERPDGSNFTLKIRSTKLEDSAMYFCASSETAQGNTEAFFGQGTRLTVV.